This T cell receptor beta chain was identified in a study of blood T cell repertoires in COVID-19. The junction had 7 bases not matched to a gene; V was cut back by 1 base and J by 5 bases. The CDR3 totals 15 residues. Germline V CDR1 and CDR2: LNHDA, SQIVND (reference sequence). Using immunoSEQ multiplex PCR, the repertoire was profiled, and TCRdb retains in-frame clones only, with some absent. The table includes about 300,000 clones, nearly 90% detected once. Sequenced sample: peripheral blood. This sequence originates from a man younger than 30 with active or convalescent COVID-19. The V gene is TRBV19, the J gene TRBJ2-7; 8 bases map to TRBD1. As DNA, the CDR3 is TGTGCCAGTAGTATAGGCCAGACAGGGGACCACGAGCAGTACTTC. This translates into CASSIGQTGDHEQYF.